Presented here are 10 T cell receptor beta chains from one specimen sequenced in a study of CD8 T cells in ankylosing spondylitis. TCRdb fed the 5' RACE reads into MiXCR, producing one record per CDR3 protein. The table includes 300,000 to 350,000 distinct CDR3 sequences, less than 25% detected once. Sequenced input: blood, either unsorted or a sorted T cell fraction (not recorded which). Receptors originate from a female donor with ankylosing spondylitis or in good health (not recorded which).

Only one count was recorded for this clonotype. The genes are TRBV20-1 and TRBJ2-7, with TRBD2 matching 12 bases. V shed 5 bases and J 0 bases; nucleotides not matched to a gene: 8. Germline V gene data show CDR1 as DFQATT and CDR2 as SNEGSKA (reference sequence). The CDR3 extends over 16 amino acids. CDR3 nucleotide sequence: TGCAGTGCTCCTCGACTAGCGGGAGTGAACTCCTACGAGCAGTACTTC. This encodes CSAPRLAGVNSYEQYF.

In the case of this clonotype: This may be a read error, as it is one base from a much larger clone. This rearrangement joins TRBV10-3 to TRBJ2-1; D unresolved. Germline assignment: CDR1 ENHRY and CDR2 SYGVKD. Trimming shortened V by 5 bases and J by 1 base, and 12 bases separated the two germline ends. The length of the CDR3 is 15 residues. The CDR3 bases are TGTGCCATCAGTACAGTTGTGGCGTCCTACAATGAGCAGTTCTTC. Its protein is CAISTVVASYNEQFF.

CDR3 bases: TGTGCCAGCAGTGAGTCTTGGAGTGATTACAATGAGCAGTTCTTC. It translates to CASSESWSDYNEQFF. The chain employs TRBV6-4 and TRBJ2-1, with D hard to call. Per germline, CDR1 MRHNA and CDR2 SNTAGT. Trimming stripped 3 bases from V and 4 bases from J, with 13 bases between. This CDR3 spans 15 amino acids.

This clonotype has a handful of counts. The CDR3 DNA is TGTGCCAGCAGCTTGGGGCTAGCGGGGTTCCAAGAGACCCAGTACTTC. Amino acids: CASSLGLAGFQETQYF. The rearrangement uses TRBV7-2 and TRBJ2-5; 9 positions agree with TRBD2. Germline assignment: CDR1 SGHTA and CDR2 FQGNSA. Trimming cost V 3 bases and J 1 base; bases outside gene matches: 6. The CDR3 consists of 16 residues. Together with reference TRBV7-2 and TRBJ2-5, the CDR3 gives the full variable domain: GAGVSQSPSNKVTEKGKDVELRCDPISGHTALYWYRQSLGQGLEFLIYFQGNSAPDKSGLPSDRFSAERTGGSVSTLTIQRTQQEDSAVYLCASSLGLAGFQETQYFGPGTRLLVL.

This clonotype was seen more than once but under ten times. J is TRBJ2-5 and V is TRBV4-3; D is possibly TRBD1 (5 bases). V shed 5 bases and J shed 5 bases, with 18 bases lying between them. The CDR3 has 15 amino acids. From germline, CDR1 is LGHNA and CDR2 YSLEER. CDR3 in DNA: TGCGCCAGCAGCTCCCCTCCCAGACAGTCGGAGACCCAGTACTTC. It codes for CASSSPPRQSETQYF.

V is TRBV7-8 and J is TRBJ2-7; 8 bases map to TRBD2. The germline V gene has CDR1 SGHVS and CDR2 FQNEAQ. CDR3 length: 14 residues. With 3 bases clipped from V and 5 bases from J, the junction kept 6 bases outside the gene matches. The CDR3, as DNA: TGTGCCAGCAGCTTCGGACTAGCCGGGAACGAGCAGTACTTC. Protein sequence: CASSFGLAGNEQYF.

This sequence joins TRBV11-2 and TRBJ2-3; 11 bases match TRBD2. The CDR3 spans 15 residues. V was pared by 3 bases and J by 3 bases, with 2 bases of the junction left unmatched. Germline CDR1 SGHAT, CDR2 FQNNGV. The CDR3 loop reads CASSFGTSGTDTQYF. The CDR3 DNA reads TGTGCCAGCAGCTTCGGGACTAGCGGAACAGATACGCAGTATTTT.

V usage is TRBV12-3 or TRBV12-4 and J usage is TRBJ2-7, with D perhaps given as TRBD1 or TRBD2 (6 bases each). This CDR3 region has 13 residues. V gave up 6 bases and J gave up 6 bases, with 15 bases separating them. The DNA for the CDR3 is TGTGCCAGCAGCCGTCGGGGGCTCAGCGAGCAGTACTTC. This sequence encodes CASSRRGLSEQYF.

The chain employs TRBV7-9 and TRBJ1-2, with D hard to call. Trimming stripped 2 bases from V and 6 bases from J, with 16 bases between. In germline, CDR1 is SEHNR, CDR2 FQNEAQ (reference sequence). The CDR3 consists of 15 residues. CDR3 in DNA: TGTGCCAGCAGCTTATACGGAGGGCAGGTGGATGGCTACACCTTC. Protein: CASSLYGGQVDGYTF.

The chain couples TRBV5-1 to TRBJ2-7; D remains unclear. Germline assignment: CDR1 SGHRS and CDR2 YFSETQ. The CDR3 covers 14 residues. V lost 0 bases, J lost 6 bases, and 13 bases lay in between. The CDR3 nucleotides are TGCGCCAGCAGCTTGGCTAGTACGCTTGGCGAGCAGTACTTC. Translating it yields CASSLASTLGEQYF.